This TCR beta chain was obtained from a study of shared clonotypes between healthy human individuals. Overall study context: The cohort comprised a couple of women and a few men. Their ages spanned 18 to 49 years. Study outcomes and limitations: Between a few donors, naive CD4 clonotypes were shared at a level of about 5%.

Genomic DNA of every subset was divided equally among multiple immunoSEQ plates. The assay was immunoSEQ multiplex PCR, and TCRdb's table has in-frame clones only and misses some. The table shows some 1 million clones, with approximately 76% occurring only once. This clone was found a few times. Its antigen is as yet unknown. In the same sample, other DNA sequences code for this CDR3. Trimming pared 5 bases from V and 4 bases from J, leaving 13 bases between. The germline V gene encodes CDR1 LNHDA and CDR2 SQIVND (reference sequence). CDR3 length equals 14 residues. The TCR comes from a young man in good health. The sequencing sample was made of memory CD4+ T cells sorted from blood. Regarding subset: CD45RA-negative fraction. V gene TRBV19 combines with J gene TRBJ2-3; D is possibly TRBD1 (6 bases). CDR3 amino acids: CASSLQGPPDTQYF. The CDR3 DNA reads TGTGCCAGTAGTCTCCAGGGGCCCCCAGATACGCAGTATTTT.